This T cell receptor beta chain was sequenced during a study of immune evolution from preneoplasia to lung adenocarcinoma (dated by TCRdb to the early 2020s). For the wider study: No AAH lesions showed HLA loss of heterozygosity, compared with 6% to 7.5% of AIS, more than 13% of MIA and around 30% of ADC lesions. The sample size was set by how many specimens were available, not by a prior power calculation. Resected precursor lesions (AAH, AIS, MIA) and invasive adenocarcinomas were each compared against paired morphologically normal lung tissue. Class I HLA alleles were inferred from exome data with POLYSOLVER, and allele-specific HLA loss was detected with LOHHLA. The overall cohort was made up of 53 patients with pulmonary nodules who had surgical resection. TCR sequencing data were obtained from 51 patients. The immune data were integrated with whole exome sequencing and methylation data from the same cohort of nodules. Immune contexture across lung adenocarcinoma precursors and invasive adenocarcinoma was profiled using immune gene expression, TCR sequencing and multiplex immunofluorescence. According to the study, about a hundred samples went through TCR sequencing.

General conclusions and limits of the study: The highest T cell clonality was observed in KRAS-mutant nodules compared with EGFR-mutant or double wild-type lesions. The findings were based on association rather than direct causation, and larger cohorts with long-term follow-up and longitudinal biopsies were deemed needed. Because all patients came from Japan and China, whether the findings apply to Western populations was uncertain. The highest clonality was observed in normal lung, whereas higher T cell density and diversity but lower clonality appeared to be present in later-stage lesions. The highest top T cell clone frequencies were observed in normal lung, and a progressive decrease in top T cell clone frequencies appeared to occur from AAH through AIS, MIA and invasive adenocarcinoma.

The patients had resection in Japan or China between the mid-2010s and the late 2010s. The histologic diagnosis of each case was independently confirmed on H&E slides by two lung cancer pathologists. Macro-dissection after pathologic assessment enriched premalignant or tumor cells for nucleic acid extraction. FFPE tissue was used for DNA isolation with the AllPrep DNA/RNA FFPE Kit. V is pruned by 4 bases and J by 7 bases, leaving 16 bases of the junction without a gene match. Its CDR3 holds 16 amino acids, cysteine through phenylalanine. Only the CDR3 DNA is retained, 48 bases long and in frame from the first base. TCR beta CDR3 regions were sequenced from DNA using the immunoSEQ hsTCRbeta Kit. The original methods were these. TCR sequencing data were analysed with the ImmunoSEQ Analyzer. T cell clonality was defined as 1 minus Pielou's evenness, calculated on productive rearrangements. T cell diversity was measured with the inverse Simpson index on productive templates. T cell density was TCR beta template counts normalized to usable DNA, estimated by amplifying and sequencing housekeeping genes. Two-sided Kruskal-Wallis tests were used to compare TCR metrics across histologic stages. Imported from immuneACCESS, the table was reduced by TCRdb to in-frame sequences with V and J called. These copies leave out some clones; in studies compared against another copy, an unresolved V gene accounts for under half, and the cause of the remainder is not known. From that table come the V and J calls and clone size; the DNA was used to work out D and trimming. In all, the sample holds roughly 40,000 clones, and roughly 74% of those were seen once. The ten biggest clones cover 6% to 7% of the sample.

A note on this clone: No cognate antigen has been identified for it. No base-level quality is on record; no much larger clone is a single base apart.

The rearranged chain carries TRBV5-3 and TRBJ1-1; the junction holds 7 bases that match TRBD1. TRBV5-3 is given ORF status, its function remaining uncertain. This TCR was recovered from a person in their sixties with lung adenocarcinoma. What was sequenced was FFPE invasive lung adenocarcinoma tissue. What this sample's cell subset or site label stands for: frankly invasive lung adenocarcinoma (ADC). This receptor has the CDR3 CARSPDPTGKVNEAFF. The bases are TGTGCCAGAAGCCCGGATCCGACAGGGAAAGTGAATGAAGCTTTCTTT.